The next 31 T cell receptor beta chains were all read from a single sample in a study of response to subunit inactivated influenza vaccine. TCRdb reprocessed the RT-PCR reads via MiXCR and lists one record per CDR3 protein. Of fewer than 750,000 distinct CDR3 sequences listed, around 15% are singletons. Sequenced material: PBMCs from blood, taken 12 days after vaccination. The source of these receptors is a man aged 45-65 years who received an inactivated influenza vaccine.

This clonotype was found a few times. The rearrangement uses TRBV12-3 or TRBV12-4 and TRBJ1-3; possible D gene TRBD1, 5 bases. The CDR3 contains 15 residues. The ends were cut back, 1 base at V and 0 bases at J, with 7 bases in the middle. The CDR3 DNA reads TGTGCCAGCAGTTTAGGCGGGGGCTCTGGAAACACCATATATTTT. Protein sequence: CASSLGGGSGNTIYF.

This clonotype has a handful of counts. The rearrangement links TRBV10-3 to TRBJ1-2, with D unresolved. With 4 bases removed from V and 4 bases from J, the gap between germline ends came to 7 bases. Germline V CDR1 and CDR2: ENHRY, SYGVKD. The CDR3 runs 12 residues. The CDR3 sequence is CAISGGGYGYTF. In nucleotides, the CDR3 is TGTGCCATCAGTGGGGGTGGCTATGGCTACACCTTC.

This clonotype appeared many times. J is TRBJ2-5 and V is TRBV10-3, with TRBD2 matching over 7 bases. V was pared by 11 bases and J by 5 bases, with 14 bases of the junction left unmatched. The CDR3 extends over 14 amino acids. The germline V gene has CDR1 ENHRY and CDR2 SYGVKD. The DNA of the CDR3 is TGTGCCTCGGCGGGGGTCGGTGGGTCCGAGACCCAGTACTTC. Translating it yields CASAGVGGSETQYF.

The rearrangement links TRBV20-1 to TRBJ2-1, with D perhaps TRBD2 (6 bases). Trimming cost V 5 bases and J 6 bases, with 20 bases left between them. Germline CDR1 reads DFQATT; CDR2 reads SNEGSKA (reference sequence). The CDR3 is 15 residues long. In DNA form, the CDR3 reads TGCAGTGCTCCTAGGGGTCCGACTAGGTCCAATGAGCAGTTCTTC. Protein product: CSAPRGPTRSNEQFF.

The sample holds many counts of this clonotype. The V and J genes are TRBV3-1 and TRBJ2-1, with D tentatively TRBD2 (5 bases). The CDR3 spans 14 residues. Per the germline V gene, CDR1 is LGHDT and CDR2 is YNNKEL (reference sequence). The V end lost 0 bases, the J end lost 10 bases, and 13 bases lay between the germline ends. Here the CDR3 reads CASSQDRLTGEQFF. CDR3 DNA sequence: TGTGCCAGCAGCCAAGATCGCCTCACGGGGGAGCAGTTCTTC.

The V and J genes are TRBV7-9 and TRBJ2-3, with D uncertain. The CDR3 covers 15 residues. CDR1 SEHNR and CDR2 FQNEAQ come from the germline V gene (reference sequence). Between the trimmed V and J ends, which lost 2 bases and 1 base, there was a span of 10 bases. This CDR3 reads CASSLQIRGTDTQYF. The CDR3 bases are TGTGCCAGCAGCTTACAAATACGGGGCACAGATACGCAGTATTTT.

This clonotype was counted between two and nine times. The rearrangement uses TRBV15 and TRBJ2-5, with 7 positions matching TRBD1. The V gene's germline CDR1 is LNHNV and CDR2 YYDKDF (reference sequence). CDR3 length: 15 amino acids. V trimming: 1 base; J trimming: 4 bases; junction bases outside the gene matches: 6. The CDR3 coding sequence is TGTGCCACCAGCAGAGGGTTATCAGGGGGAGAGACCCAGTACTTC. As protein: CATSRGLSGGETQYF.

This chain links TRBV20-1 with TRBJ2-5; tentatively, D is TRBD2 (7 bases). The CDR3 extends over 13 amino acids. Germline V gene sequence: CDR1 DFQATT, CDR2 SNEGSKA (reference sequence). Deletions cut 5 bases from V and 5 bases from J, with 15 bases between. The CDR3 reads CSALTGGLETQYF. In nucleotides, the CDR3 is TGCAGTGCTTTAACGGGGGGCCTGGAGACCCAGTACTTC.

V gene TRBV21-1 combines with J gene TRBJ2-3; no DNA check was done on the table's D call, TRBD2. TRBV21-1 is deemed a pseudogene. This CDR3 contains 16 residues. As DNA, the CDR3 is TGTGCCAGCAGCGAGGGTCGGGGGCTGAGCACAGATACGCAGTATTTT. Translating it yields CASSEGRGLSTDTQYF.

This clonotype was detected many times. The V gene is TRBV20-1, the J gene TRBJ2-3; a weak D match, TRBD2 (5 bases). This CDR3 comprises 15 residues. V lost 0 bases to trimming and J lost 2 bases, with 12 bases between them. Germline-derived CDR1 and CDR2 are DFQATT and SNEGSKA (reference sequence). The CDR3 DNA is TGCAGTGCTAGAGATGGGAGTTTCCCCACAGATACGCAGTATTTT. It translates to CSARDGSFPTDTQYF.

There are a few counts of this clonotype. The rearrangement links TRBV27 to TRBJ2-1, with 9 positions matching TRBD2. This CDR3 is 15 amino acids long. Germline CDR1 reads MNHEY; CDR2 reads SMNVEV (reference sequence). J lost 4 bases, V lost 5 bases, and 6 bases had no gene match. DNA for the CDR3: TGTGCCAGCAGTGCCCTAGCGGGAATATACAATGAGCAGTTCTTC. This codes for CASSALAGIYNEQFF.

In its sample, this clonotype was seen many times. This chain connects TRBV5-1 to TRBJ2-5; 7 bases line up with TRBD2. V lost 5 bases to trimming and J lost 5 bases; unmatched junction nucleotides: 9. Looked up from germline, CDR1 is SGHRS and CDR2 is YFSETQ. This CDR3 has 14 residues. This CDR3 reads CASSPAGVGETQYF. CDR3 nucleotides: TGCGCCAGCAGTCCTGCGGGGGTCGGGGAGACCCAGTACTTC. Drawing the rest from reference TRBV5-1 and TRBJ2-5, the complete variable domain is KAGVTQTPRYLIKTRGQQVTLSCSPISGHRSVSWYQQTPGQGLQFLFEYFSETQRNKGNFPGRFSGRQFSNSRSEMNVSTLELGDSALYLCASSPAGVGETQYFGPGTRLLVL.

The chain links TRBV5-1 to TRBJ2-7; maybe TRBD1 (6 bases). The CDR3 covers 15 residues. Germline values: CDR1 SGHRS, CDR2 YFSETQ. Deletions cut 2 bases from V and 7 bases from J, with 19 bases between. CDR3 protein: CASSLRRQDPREQYF. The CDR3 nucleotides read TGCGCCAGCAGCTTAAGGAGACAGGACCCGAGGGAGCAGTACTTC.

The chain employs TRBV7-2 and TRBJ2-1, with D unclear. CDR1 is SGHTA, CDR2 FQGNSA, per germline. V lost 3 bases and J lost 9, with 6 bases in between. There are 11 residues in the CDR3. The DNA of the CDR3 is TGTGCCAGCAGCTTGAGGAGTGAGCAGTTCTTC. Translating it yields CASSLRSEQFF.

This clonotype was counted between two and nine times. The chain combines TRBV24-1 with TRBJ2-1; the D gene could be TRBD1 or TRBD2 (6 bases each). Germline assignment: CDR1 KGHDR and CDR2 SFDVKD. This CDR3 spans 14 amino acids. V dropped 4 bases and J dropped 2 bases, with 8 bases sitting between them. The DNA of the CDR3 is TGTGCCACCAGTGAAGGGGGGCCCTACAATGAGCAGTTCTTC. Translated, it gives CATSEGGPYNEQFF.

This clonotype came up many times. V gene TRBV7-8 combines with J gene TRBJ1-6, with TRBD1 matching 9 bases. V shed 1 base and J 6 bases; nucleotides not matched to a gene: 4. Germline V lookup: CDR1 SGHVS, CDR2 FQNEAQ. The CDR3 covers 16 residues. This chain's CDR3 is CASSLGQGGGNSPLHF. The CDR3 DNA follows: TGTGCCAGCAGCTTAGGACAGGGGGGGGGTAATTCACCCCTCCACTTT.

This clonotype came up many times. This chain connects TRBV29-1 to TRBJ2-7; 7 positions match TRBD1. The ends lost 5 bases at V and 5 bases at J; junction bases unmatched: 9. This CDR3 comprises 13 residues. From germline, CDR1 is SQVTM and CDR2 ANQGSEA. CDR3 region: CSVTRTGPDEQYF. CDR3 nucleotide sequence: TGCAGCGTTACCAGGACAGGTCCCGACGAGCAGTACTTC.

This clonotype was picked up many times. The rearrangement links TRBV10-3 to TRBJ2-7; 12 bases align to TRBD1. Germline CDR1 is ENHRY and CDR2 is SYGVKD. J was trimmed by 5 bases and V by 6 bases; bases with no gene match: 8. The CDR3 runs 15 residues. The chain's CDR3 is CAISELGTGGDEQYF. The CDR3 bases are TGTGCCATCAGCGAACTGGGGACAGGGGGCGACGAGCAGTACTTC.

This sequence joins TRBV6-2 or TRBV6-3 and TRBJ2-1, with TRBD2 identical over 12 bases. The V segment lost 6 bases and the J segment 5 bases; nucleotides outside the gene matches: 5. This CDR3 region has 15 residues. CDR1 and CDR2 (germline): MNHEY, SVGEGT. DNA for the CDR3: TGTGCCAGCAGACCTAGCGGGAGGGATGACAATGAGCAGTTCTTC. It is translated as CASRPSGRDDNEQFF.

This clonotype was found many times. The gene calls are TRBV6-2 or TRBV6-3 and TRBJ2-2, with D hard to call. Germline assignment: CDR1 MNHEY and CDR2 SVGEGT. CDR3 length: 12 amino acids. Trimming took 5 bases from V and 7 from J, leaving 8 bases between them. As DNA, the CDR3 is TGTGCCAGCAGTGTTGGAAGCGGGGAGCTGTTTTTT. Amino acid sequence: CASSVGSGELFF.

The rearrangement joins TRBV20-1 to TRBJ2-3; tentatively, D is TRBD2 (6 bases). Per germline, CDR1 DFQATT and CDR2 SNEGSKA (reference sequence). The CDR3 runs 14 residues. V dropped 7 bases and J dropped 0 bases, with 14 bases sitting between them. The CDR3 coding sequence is TGCAGTGTACAGGAGGGGCCCAGCACAGATACGCAGTATTTT. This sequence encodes CSVQEGPSTDTQYF.

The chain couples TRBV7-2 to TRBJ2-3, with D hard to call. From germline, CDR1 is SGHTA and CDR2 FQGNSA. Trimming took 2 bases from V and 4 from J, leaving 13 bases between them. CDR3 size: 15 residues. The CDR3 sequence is CASSLLSRAADTQYF. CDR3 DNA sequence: TGTGCCAGCAGCTTATTGAGCCGCGCTGCAGATACGCAGTATTTT.

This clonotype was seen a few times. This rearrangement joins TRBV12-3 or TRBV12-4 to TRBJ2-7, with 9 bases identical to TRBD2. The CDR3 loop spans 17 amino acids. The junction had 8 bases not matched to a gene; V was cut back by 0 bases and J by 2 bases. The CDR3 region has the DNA TGTGCCAGCAGTTTAGCGCTAACGGCTAGCGGGGCCTACGAGCAGTACTTC. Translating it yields CASSLALTASGAYEQYF.

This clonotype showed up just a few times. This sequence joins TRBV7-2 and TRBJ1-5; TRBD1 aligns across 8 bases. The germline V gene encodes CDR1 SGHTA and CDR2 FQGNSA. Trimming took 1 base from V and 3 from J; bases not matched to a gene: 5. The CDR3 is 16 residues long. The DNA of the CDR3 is TGTGCCAGCAGCTTAGGGACAGGGCCTTACAATCAGCCCCAGCATTTT. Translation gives CASSLGTGPYNQPQHF.

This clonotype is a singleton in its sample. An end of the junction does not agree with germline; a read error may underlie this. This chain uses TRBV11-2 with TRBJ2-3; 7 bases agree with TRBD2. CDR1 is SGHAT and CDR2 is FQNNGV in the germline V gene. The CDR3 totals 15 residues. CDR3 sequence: CANSFIAGNTDTQYF. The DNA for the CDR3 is TGTGCCAACAGCTTCATAGCGGGTAACACAGATACGCAGTATTTT.

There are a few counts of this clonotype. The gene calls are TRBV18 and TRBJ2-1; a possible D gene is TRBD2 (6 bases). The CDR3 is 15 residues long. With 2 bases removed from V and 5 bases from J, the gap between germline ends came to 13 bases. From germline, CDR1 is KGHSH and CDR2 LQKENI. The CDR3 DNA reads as TGTGCCAGCTCACCAAGCACCACTAGCAACAATGAGCAGTTCTTC. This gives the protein CASSPSTTSNNEQFF.

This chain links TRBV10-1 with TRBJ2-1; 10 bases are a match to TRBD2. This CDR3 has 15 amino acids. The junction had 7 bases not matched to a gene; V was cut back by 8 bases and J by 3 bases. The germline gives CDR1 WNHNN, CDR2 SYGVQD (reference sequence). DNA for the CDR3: TGCGCCAGCGGGGAAGCTAGCGGGGGCTACAATGAGCAGTTCTTC. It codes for CASGEASGGYNEQFF.

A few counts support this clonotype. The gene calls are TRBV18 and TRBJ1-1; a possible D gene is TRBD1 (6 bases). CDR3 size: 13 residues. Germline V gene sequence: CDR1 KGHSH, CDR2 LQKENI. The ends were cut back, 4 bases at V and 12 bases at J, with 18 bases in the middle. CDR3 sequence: CASSRRPDSLSFF. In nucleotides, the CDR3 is TGTGCCAGCTCACGGAGACCGGACAGCCTTTCTTTCTTT.

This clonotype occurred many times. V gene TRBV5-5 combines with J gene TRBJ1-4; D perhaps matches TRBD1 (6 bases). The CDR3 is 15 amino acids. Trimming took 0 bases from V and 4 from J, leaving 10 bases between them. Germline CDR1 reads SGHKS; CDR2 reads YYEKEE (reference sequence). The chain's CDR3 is CASSLVGGINEKLFF. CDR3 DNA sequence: TGTGCCAGCAGCTTGGTAGGGGGTATTAATGAAAAACTGTTTTTT.

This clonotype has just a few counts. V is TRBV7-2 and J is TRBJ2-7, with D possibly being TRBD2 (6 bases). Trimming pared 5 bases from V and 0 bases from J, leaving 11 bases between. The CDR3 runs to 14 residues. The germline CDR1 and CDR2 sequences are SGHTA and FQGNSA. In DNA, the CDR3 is TGTGCCAGCAGCCGGGACTTCAGCTCCTACGAGCAGTACTTC. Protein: CASSRDFSSYEQYF.

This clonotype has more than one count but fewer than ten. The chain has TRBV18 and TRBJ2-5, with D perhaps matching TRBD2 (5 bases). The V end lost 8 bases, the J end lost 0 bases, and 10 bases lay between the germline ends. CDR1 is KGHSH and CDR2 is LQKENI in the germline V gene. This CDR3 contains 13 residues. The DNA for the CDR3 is TGTGCCAGCGGGGAGCTGTACCAAGAGACCCAGTACTTC. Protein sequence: CASGELYQETQYF.